The entry below describes one TCR beta chain. The data were taken from a study of T cells after yellow fever vaccination. As for the study in general: SMART-Seq v4 Ultra Low Input prepared libraries from low-cell fractions.

This CDR3 is built from 9 residues. TCRdb reanalysed the 5' RACE reads using MiXCR and keeps one entry per CDR3 protein. The repertoire holds some 350,000 distinct CDR3 sequences, with about 6% as singletons. This sequence was found in a man aged 25-40 years who received the YFV17D yellow fever vaccine. The chain joins TRBV21-1 to TRBJ2-7; the DNA was not used to check the table's D call, TRBD2. TRBV21-1 is annotated as a pseudogene. Source: PBMCs, taken 5 days after the yellow fever booster vaccination. In DNA, the CDR3 is TGTGCCAGCAGCAAGGAGGGGCACTTC. This encodes CASSKEGHF.